This T cell receptor (beta chain) was recovered during a study of identical twins. The donor group consisted entirely of healthy Caucasians. This clonotype was counted between two and nine times. TCRdb reprocessed the 5' RACE reads with MiXCR, giving one entry per CDR3 protein. The sample includes some 790,000 distinct CDR3 sequences, 15% to 20% of them seen just once. Germline-derived CDR1 and CDR2 are SQVTM and ANQGSEA. This CDR3 is built from 11 residues. Trimming removed 8 bases at V and 8 bases at J, with 13 bases between. These same data were also listed under a study on T cells expressing NK-cell markers. From that study: The leading position in the CD3+CD56-NKG2C+ fraction of a few donors also went to these clonotypes.

This clonotype was obtained from a woman between 18 and 29 years old in good health. The V call is TRBV29-1, the J call TRBJ2-1; D is perhaps TRBD2 (6 bases). The specimen was PBMCs. This CDR3 reads CSLTSSDEQFF. The CDR3 DNA reads as TGCAGCTTGACTAGTTCCGATGAGCAGTTCTTC.